These 27 T cell receptor beta chains were sequenced from one sample in a study of regulatory T cells in long-lasting Graves disease. Indicated time point: persistent/refractory GD, antithyroid drugs over 5 years with positive TRAb. From PBMCs, RNA was extracted and then used to make the TCR library. Arm-PCR of CDR3 regions and iRepertoire HTBI primers were the basis on which TCR beta libraries were built. TCRdb passed the multiplex PCR reads through MiXCR, listing each CDR3 protein once. The repertoire includes roughly 500,000 distinct CDR3 sequences, around a fifth of them detected once, and roughly 14% sits in the top ten. The sequenced sample was peripheral blood mononuclear cells (PBMCs), obtained when the disease was refractory, from a patient treated with antithyroid drugs. Source of these receptors: a female donor with Graves disease.

The chain carries TRBV7-2 and TRBJ2-7, with 11 bases lining up with TRBD2. V trimming: 5 bases; J trimming: 0 bases; junction bases outside the gene matches: 9. CDR1 SGHTA and CDR2 FQGNSA come from the germline V gene. The CDR3 length is 17 residues. The CDR3 coding sequence is TGTGCCAGCAGCCGATGGGGACTAGCGGATAGCTCCTACGAGCAGTACTTC. Residues: CASSRWGLADSSYEQYF.

In regard to this clonotype: Sequence at one end of the junction differs from germline and may be a read error. V gene TRBV5-1 combines with J gene TRBJ2-7, with D possibly matching TRBD2 (6 bases). Germline V CDR1 and CDR2: SGHRS, YFSETQ. The CDR3 extends over 16 amino acids. CDR3 loop: CASSLDGRESSYEQYF. The DNA for the CDR3 is TGTGCCAGCAGCCTCGATGGGCGGGAAAGCTCCTACGAGCAGTACTTC.

There are many counts of this clonotype. This sequence joins TRBV27 and TRBJ1-1, with D perhaps matching TRBD1 (5 bases). V lost 4 bases and J 2 bases, leaving 11 bases between the germline ends. This CDR3 spans 14 amino acids. The V gene's germline CDR1 is MNHEY and CDR2 SMNVEV (reference sequence). DNA of the CDR3: TGTGCCAGCAGTTCCGGGACCTCCAACACTGAAGCTTTCTTT. It encodes CASSSGTSNTEAFF.

The genes are TRBV20-1 and TRBJ1-5; TRBD1 is a possible D gene (6 bases). The length of the CDR3 is 13 residues. Germline assignment: CDR1 DFQATT and CDR2 SNEGSKA (reference sequence). V was pared by 7 bases and J by 11 bases, with 21 bases between. The CDR3 is CSVTTGISIAQHF. CDR3 nucleotides: TGCAGTGTCACCACAGGGATCAGTATTGCCCAGCATTTT.

This clonotype was detected a few times. The chain couples TRBV5-6 to TRBJ1-1, with D perhaps matching TRBD1 (6 bases). The V gene's germline CDR1 is SGHDT and CDR2 YYEEEE. V was clipped by 0 bases and J by 4 bases, with 10 bases between them. The CDR3 totals 14 residues. DNA of the CDR3: TGTGCCAGCAGCTTGGGGACAGTGGCCACTGAAGCTTTCTTT. Protein: CASSLGTVATEAFF.

This clonotype was seen at least ten times. This chain links TRBV12-3 or TRBV12-4 with TRBJ1-1, with 7 bases that match TRBD1. The CDR3 totals 15 residues. The J segment lost 0 bases and the V segment lost 6 bases, leaving 7 bases of the junction unmatched. The CDR3 reads CASSPGQPLNTEAFF. CDR3 in DNA: TGTGCCAGCAGCCCGGGACAGCCTCTGAACACTGAAGCTTTCTTT.

This clonotype was found many times. This chain connects TRBV7-9 to TRBJ1-4; 8 bases agree with TRBD1. V was clipped by 5 bases and J by 7 bases; unmatched bases: 6. Germline CDR1 reads SEHNR; CDR2 reads FQNEAQ (reference sequence). The CDR3 is 14 residues long. The CDR3 protein is CASSIGTGGEKLFF. CDR3 DNA: TGTGCCAGCAGCATTGGGACAGGAGGTGAAAAACTGTTTTTT.

The CDR3 nucleotides read TGTGCCAGCAGCTTAGATCTGGCTAACTATGGCTACACCTTC. It translates to CASSLDLANYGYTF. The rearrangement uses TRBV11-2 and TRBJ1-2; D ambiguous. The CDR3 loop spans 14 amino acids. In germline, CDR1 is SGHAT, CDR2 FQNNGV. Trimming left V 0 bases short and J 0 bases short, with 5 bases between. Full variable domain (remainder filled in from reference TRBV11-2 and TRBJ1-2): EAGVAQSPRYKIIEKRQSVAFWCNPISGHATLYWYQQILGQGPKLLIQFQNNGVVDDSQLPKDRFSAERLKGVDSTLKIQPAKLEDSAVYLCASSLDLANYGYTFGSGTRLTVV.

This chain uses TRBV18 with TRBJ1-1; the D gene is possibly TRBD1 (6 bases). This CDR3 contains 13 residues. CDR1 and CDR2 (germline): KGHSH, LQKENI. Trimming pared 4 bases from V and 3 bases from J, leaving 9 bases between. CDR3 protein: CASSQSGDTEAFF. CDR3 DNA sequence: TGTGCCAGCTCACAATCAGGGGACACTGAAGCTTTCTTT. Based on the CDR3 plus reference TRBV18 and TRBJ1-1, the full variable domain is NAGVMQNPRHLVRRRGQEARLRCSPMKGHSHVYWYRQLPEEGLKFMVYLQKENIIDESGMPKERFSAEFPKEGPSILRIQQVVRGDSAAYFCASSQSGDTEAFFGQGTRLTVV.

This clonotype has a count of ten or more. V usage is TRBV11-2 and J usage is TRBJ2-7, with 7 bases aligning to TRBD1. The V segment lost 5 bases and the J segment 4 bases; nucleotides outside the gene matches: 5. Germline-derived CDR1 and CDR2 are SGHAT and FQNNGV. This CDR3 is built from 13 residues. The CDR3, as DNA: TGTGCCAGCAGCCCAATGACAGGGTACGAGCAGTACTTC. This gives the protein CASSPMTGYEQYF.

This clonotype showed up just a few times. Given a much more abundant clone one base away, this may be a read error. The chain recombines TRBV7-8 with TRBJ2-6; D is ambiguous. V was shortened by 8 bases and J by 0 bases, with 2 bases between the two germline ends. Germline CDR1 is SGHVS and CDR2 is FQNEAQ. There are 12 residues in the CDR3. CDR3 DNA sequence: TGTGCCAGCGGCTCTGGGGCCAACGTCCTGACTTTC. Translated: CASGSGANVLTF.

V and J are TRBV7-9 and TRBJ1-1; TRBD1 agrees at 8 bases. V lost 5 bases, J lost 5 bases, and 7 bases stayed unmatched. CDR1 SEHNR and CDR2 FQNEAQ come from the germline V gene (reference sequence). CDR3 length: 14 amino acids. The CDR3 nucleotides are TGTGCCAGCAGCACCTGGACAGGGAGAACTGAAGCTTTCTTT. It codes for CASSTWTGRTEAFF.

This clonotype has a handful of counts. The chain has TRBV6-2 or TRBV6-3 and TRBJ2-7, with 7 bases fitting TRBD1. The CDR3 is 15 residues long. The germline V gene has CDR1 MNHEY and CDR2 SVGEGT. V shed 4 bases and J 3 bases; nucleotides not matched to a gene: 9. The CDR3 spells CASSFSSRDSYEQYF. CDR3 in DNA: TGTGCCAGCAGTTTTTCCTCCCGGGACAGCTACGAGCAGTACTTC.

Only a few counts were recorded for this clonotype. The J gene is TRBJ1-1, the V gene TRBV5-6, with a possible D match to TRBD1 (6 bases). Germline lookup yields CDR1 SGHDT and CDR2 YYEEEE. The CDR3 extends over 15 amino acids. V dropped 2 bases and J dropped 2 bases, with 13 bases sitting between them. The CDR3 DNA is TGTGCCAGCAGCTTCGTTGGGGGGCAAAACACTGAAGCTTTCTTT. It specifies CASSFVGGQNTEAFF.

This clonotype was counted only a few times. The chain couples TRBV5-1 to TRBJ1-6; D ambiguous. The CDR3 contains 14 residues. The germline V gene encodes CDR1 SGHRS and CDR2 YFSETQ. V lost 1 base and J 6 bases, leaving 8 bases between the germline ends. CDR3 amino acids: CASSLTDPNSPLHF. CDR3 nucleotides: TGCGCCAGCAGCTTGACGGACCCTAATTCACCCCTCCACTTT.

On this clonotype: This may come from a read error, since a much larger clone is one base off. The V and J genes are TRBV12-3 or TRBV12-4 and TRBJ2-6; D gene uncertain. The CDR3 contains 15 residues. For the CDR3, the DNA is TGTGCCAGCAGTTTACGGAGCTCTAGGGCCAACGTCCTGACTTTC. This gives the protein CASSLRSSRANVLTF.

This clonotype was counted only a few times. The chain has TRBV3-1 and TRBJ1-5; TRBD1 matches at 7 bases. V lost 0 bases to trimming and J lost 7 bases; unmatched junction nucleotides: 3. The CDR3 extends over 14 amino acids. Germline V gives CDR1 LGHDT, CDR2 YNNKEL (reference sequence). The CDR3 region is CASSQDIRGQPQHF. CDR3 in DNA: TGTGCCAGCAGCCAAGATATCAGGGGGCAGCCCCAGCATTTT.

There are many counts of this clonotype. The chain combines TRBV28 with TRBJ1-1; perhaps TRBD1 as D (5 bases). This CDR3 has 15 residues. Germline CDR1 reads MDHEN; CDR2 reads SYDVKM. V lost 3 bases and J 1 base, leaving 12 bases between the germline ends. CDR3 sequence: CASSLGTKRNTEAFF. In nucleotides, the CDR3 is TGTGCCAGCAGTTTGGGGACCAAGAGGAACACTGAAGCTTTCTTT.

V and J are TRBV12-3 or TRBV12-4 and TRBJ2-7, with D perhaps given as TRBD1 or TRBD2 (5 bases each). The CDR3 has 14 residues. Trimming pared 5 bases from V and 0 bases from J, leaving 11 bases between. CDR3 DNA sequence: TGTGCCAGCAGTCCCCACGGGGCCTCCTACGAGCAGTACTTC. Protein: CASSPHGASYEQYF.

In its sample, this clonotype was seen many times. The V and J genes are TRBV28 and TRBJ2-4; the D gene is possibly TRBD2 (5 bases). The V gene lost 3 bases and the J gene lost 6 bases, with 12 bases spanning the gap. The CDR3 covers 14 residues. CDR1 and CDR2 (germline): MDHEN, SYDVKM. The CDR3 region is CASSFPLEGNIQYF. The CDR3 DNA reads as TGTGCCAGCAGTTTTCCCTTAGAGGGAAACATTCAGTACTTC.

This clonotype was counted ten times or more. The rearrangement uses TRBV28 and TRBJ1-2, with TRBD1 matching over 9 bases. Germline V gene lookup returns CDR1 MDHEN and CDR2 SYDVKM. This CDR3 region has 15 residues. V lost 8 bases to trimming and J lost 7 bases; unmatched junction nucleotides: 14. DNA of the CDR3: TGTGCCAGCGCTACTACACCGGGACAGGGAGGTGGCTACACCTTC. Translation gives CASATTPGQGGGYTF.

This clonotype was counted ten times or more. V usage is TRBV3-1 and J usage is TRBJ1-1; no reliable D call. Trimming shortened V by 1 base and J by 1 base, and 4 bases separated the two germline ends. This CDR3 is built from 13 residues. Germline assignment: CDR1 LGHDT and CDR2 YNNKEL (reference sequence). The chain's CDR3 is CASSQGGNTEAFF. CDR3 DNA: TGTGCCAGCAGCCAAGGGGGGAACACTGAAGCTTTCTTT.

Ten or more counts support this clonotype. This rearrangement joins TRBV28 to TRBJ1-2; D uncertain. Germline CDR1 reads MDHEN; CDR2 reads SYDVKM. The CDR3 has 14 residues. Trimming took 7 bases from V and 4 from J, leaving 16 bases between them. The CDR3 region is CASILGKGTYGYTF. The CDR3 DNA reads TGTGCCAGCATCCTGGGGAAGGGAACCTATGGCTACACCTTC.

This chain links TRBV5-8 with TRBJ2-2, with D possibly called TRBD1 or TRBD2 (5 bases each). V lost 3 bases, J lost 4 bases, and 7 bases lay in between. This CDR3 is 13 amino acids long. The germline V gene has CDR1 SGHTS and CDR2 YDEGEE. The CDR3 region is CASSWGSTGELFF. For the CDR3, the DNA is TGTGCCAGCAGCTGGGGGTCCACCGGGGAGCTGTTTTTT.

This clonotype was seen many times. J is TRBJ2-5 and V is TRBV25-1; D not resolved. Trimming removed 4 bases at V and 1 base at J, with 19 bases between. This CDR3 is built from 17 residues. Germline lookup yields CDR1 MGHDK and CDR2 SYGVNS. CDR3 sequence: CASSAHSPGLIQETQYF. CDR3 bases: TGTGCCAGCAGTGCGCACTCACCGGGCCTTATCCAAGAGACCCAGTACTTC.

The chain combines TRBV7-2 with TRBJ2-7; TRBD2 aligns across 9 bases. CDR3 length: 14 amino acids. The V gene's germline CDR1 is SGHTA and CDR2 FQGNSA. V shed 5 bases, J shed 0 bases, and the junction held 2 bases outside the gene matches. CDR3 sequence: CASSATSGSYEQYF. The CDR3 DNA reads TGTGCCAGCAGCGCGACTAGCGGCTCCTACGAGCAGTACTTC.

The chain employs TRBV7-3 and TRBJ1-6, with D perhaps matching TRBD1 (6 bases). Between the trimmed V and J ends, which lost 3 bases and 10 bases, there was a span of 16 bases. Germline-derived CDR1 and CDR2 are SGHTA and FQGTGA. The CDR3 is made up of 15 amino acids. The CDR3 sequence: CASSLTTGRYSPLHF. The CDR3 region has the DNA TGTGCCAGCAGCTTGACAACAGGGAGGTACTCACCCCTCCACTTT. The full variable domain, in which reference TRBV7-3 and TRBJ1-6 provide the parts outside the CDR3, is GAGVSQTPSNKVTEKGKYVELRCDPISGHTALYWYRQSLGQGPEFLIYFQGTGAADDSGLPNDRFFAVRPEGSVSTLKIQRTERGDSAVYLCASSLTTGRYSPLHFGNGTRLTVT.